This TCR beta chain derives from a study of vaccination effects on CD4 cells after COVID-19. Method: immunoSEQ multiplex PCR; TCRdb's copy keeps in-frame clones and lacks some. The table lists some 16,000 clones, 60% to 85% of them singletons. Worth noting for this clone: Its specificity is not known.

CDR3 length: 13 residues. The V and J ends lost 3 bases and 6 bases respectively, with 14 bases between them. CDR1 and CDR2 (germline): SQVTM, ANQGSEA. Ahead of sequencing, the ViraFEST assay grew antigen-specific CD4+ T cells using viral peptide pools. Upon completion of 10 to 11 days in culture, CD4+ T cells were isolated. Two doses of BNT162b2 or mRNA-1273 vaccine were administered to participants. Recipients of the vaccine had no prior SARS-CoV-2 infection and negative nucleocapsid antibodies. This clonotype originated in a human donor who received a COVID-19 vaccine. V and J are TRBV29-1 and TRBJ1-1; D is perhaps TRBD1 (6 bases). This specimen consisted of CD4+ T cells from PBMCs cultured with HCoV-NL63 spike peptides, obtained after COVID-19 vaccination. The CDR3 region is CSVDVLRGAEAFF. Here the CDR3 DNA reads TGCAGCGTTGATGTGCTCAGGGGCGCTGAAGCTTTCTTT.